What follows are 10 T cell receptor beta chains derived from one specimen sequenced in a study of radiotherapy plus CTLA-4 blockade in lung cancer. The data were produced by immunoSEQ multiplex PCR, yet TCRdb's version contains in-frame clones alone and is incomplete. This sample has some 45,000 clones, with roughly three quarters found just once. The sample consisted of peripheral blood, taken from a patient treated with radiotherapy plus ipilimumab. These TCRs come from a human donor with non-small cell lung cancer who had stable disease on radiotherapy plus ipilimumab.

The genes are TRBV28 and TRBJ1-2, with D possibly being TRBD1 (5 bases). The V gene lost 5 bases and the J gene lost 4 bases, with 20 bases spanning the gap. The CDR3 has 16 amino acids. Germline CDR1 is MDHEN and CDR2 is SYDVKM. DNA for the CDR3: TGTGCCAGCAGTGGAATAACCCGGGACTCGGGCTATGGCTACACCTTC. This encodes CASSGITRDSGYGYTF.

The CDR3, as DNA: TGTGCCAGCAGCTTCGACCTAGTGTCCGGGGAGCTGTTTTTT. Translated, it gives CASSFDLVSGELFF. This chain joins TRBV11-3 and TRBJ2-2, with D hard to call. This CDR3 contains 14 residues. Per germline, CDR1 SGHNT and CDR2 YENEEA. The V end was cut by 3 bases, the J end by 6 bases, with 11 bases between.

This chain joins TRBV6-6 and TRBJ1-1; TRBD1 is a possible D gene (6 bases). Germline V gene data show CDR1 as MNHNY and CDR2 as SVGAGI (reference sequence). The ends were cut back, 4 bases at V and 3 bases at J, with 9 bases in the middle. The CDR3 totals 13 residues. This CDR3 is CASSLPGDTEAFF. The DNA of the CDR3 is TGTGCCAGCAGTTTACCAGGGGACACTGAAGCTTTCTTT.

The V and J genes are TRBV7-3 and TRBJ1-2, with a possible D match to TRBD1 (6 bases). This CDR3 has 16 residues. V was shortened by 2 bases and J by 7 bases, with 20 bases between the two germline ends. Per the germline V gene, CDR1 is SGHTA and CDR2 is FQGTGA. The CDR3 loop reads CASSLSPTGGAVGYTF. DNA of the CDR3: TGTGCCAGCAGCTTATCGCCCACCGGGGGGGCGGTTGGCTACACCTTC.

V gene TRBV9 combines with J gene TRBJ2-1, with D perhaps matching TRBD2 (5 bases). Germline CDR1 is SGDLS and CDR2 is YYNGEE. The germline V and J ends were trimmed by 0 bases and 9 bases, with 16 bases remaining between them. The CDR3 is 15 amino acids. CDR3 DNA sequence: TGTGCCAGCAGCGTAGACCTCACTAGTGTCGGTGAGCAGTTCTTC. Translating gives CASSVDLTSVGEQFF. The full variable domain, its missing parts supplied by reference TRBV9 and TRBJ2-1, is DSGVTQTPKHLITATGQRVTLRCSPRSGDLSVYWYQQSLDQGLQFLIQYYNGEERAKGNILERFSAQQFPDLHSELNLSSLELGDSALYFCASSVDLTSVGEQFFGPGTRLTVL.

V and J are TRBV6-1 and TRBJ2-3; D not resolved. Trimming shortened V by 2 bases and J by 5 bases, and 5 bases separated the two germline ends. The CDR3 consists of 12 residues. Germline V gives CDR1 MNHNS, CDR2 SASEGT. The CDR3 bases are TGTGCCAGCAGTGAAATCGGAGATACGCAGTATTTT. Translation: CASSEIGDTQYF.

The table lists this clone with a few counts. V gene TRBV14 combines with J gene TRBJ1-1; no clear D gene. The V gene's germline CDR1 is SGHDN and CDR2 FVKESK. V dropped 4 bases and J dropped 0 bases, with 6 bases sitting between them. The CDR3 consists of 13 residues. The CDR3, as DNA: TGTGCCAGCAGCCCAAAGCTGAACACTGAAGCTTTCTTT. Translating it yields CASSPKLNTEAFF.

This rearrangement joins TRBV11-2 to TRBJ2-7; D remains unclear. The V end was cut by 2 bases, the J end by 2 bases, with 13 bases between. Germline V gene sequence: CDR1 SGHAT, CDR2 FQNNGV. The CDR3 is 15 amino acids. CDR3 residues: CASSLQRLNPYEQYF. DNA of the CDR3: TGTGCCAGCAGCTTACAGAGACTCAACCCCTACGAGCAGTACTTC.

This rearrangement joins TRBV6-6 to TRBJ2-5; 9 positions match TRBD1. The germline CDR1 and CDR2 sequences are MNHNY and SVGAGI (reference sequence). This CDR3 spans 16 amino acids. J lost 5 bases, V lost 0 bases, and 7 bases had no gene match. CDR3 in amino acids: CASSYSLRTGDETQYF. The CDR3 DNA sequence: TGTGCCAGCAGTTACTCGTTAAGGACAGGGGATGAGACCCAGTACTTC.

The chain is built from TRBV4-3 and TRBJ2-1; tentative D call: TRBD1 (5 bases). The germline V and J ends were trimmed by 0 bases and 6 bases, with 18 bases remaining between them. Germline CDR1 reads LGHNA; CDR2 reads YSLEER. This CDR3 has 17 residues. This chain's CDR3 is CASSQDLGPQGSNEQFF. DNA of the CDR3: TGCGCCAGCAGCCAAGATCTCGGCCCCCAGGGATCCAATGAGCAGTTCTTC.